The rows below give T cell receptor beta chains drawn from one sample of a study of cytomegalovirus exposure and HLA in healthy donors. Sequencing used immunoSEQ multiplex PCR; TCRdb keeps in-frame clones, though not all of them. The sample includes some 40,000 clones, about two thirds of them seen just once. The sample comprised PBMCs. The receptors were gathered from a man aged 60 to 69 in good health and CMV-seropositive. Both conserved end residues are trimmed from each CDR3. Size is omitted from some rows. Given values are once, few, many or a class for expanded clones.

V | size | CDR3
TRBV19 | - | ASSPFGERGEQY
TRBV5-1 | - | ASSEDHTQY
TRBV19 | - | ASSRQGLAGGGSYNEQF
TRBV7-2 | few | ASSLTGKNTEAF
TRBV5-1 | medium-sized | ASSGTGSYEQY
TRBV5-1 | - | ASSLSRGGNSPLH
TRBV11-2 | - | ASSLDNSYEQY
TRBV15 | - | ATSADRGQETQY
TRBV7-9 | - | ASSSLLRDEKLF
TRBV9 | - | ASSAGLAGGPAEQY
TRBV7-2 | - | ASSPGYGTEAF
TRBV28 | - | ASSLFQDTQY
TRBV6-1 | - | ASSVWDTNTGELF
TRBV29-1 | - | SVETDLNYGYT
TRBV11-2 | few | ASSNGYNEQF
TRBV5-6 | few | ASSLRGRGLVETQY
TRBV21-1 | - | ASSKVSGALESSYNEQF